This is a list of T cell receptor beta chains from one sample in a study of Tregs in tolerant kidney transplant recipients. The data were produced by immunoSEQ multiplex PCR, yet TCRdb's version contains in-frame clones alone and is incomplete. The data hold over 70,000 clones, with 91% observed a single time. This material consisted of CD4+ T cells from blood (PBMCs), taken 24 months after the transplant. The receptors derive from a human patient who received a combined kidney and bone marrow transplant. The T cells may come from the graft donor. CDR3s include the opening cysteine and the closing phenylalanine or tryptophan. The order of the fields is CDR3 length, clone size, V gene, D gene, J gene, CDR3 DNA, CDR3 protein. The D gene is left open where the match is weak. Not all rows give a size; the values are once, few, many and, for expanded clones, a class.

length: 14; size: .; V: TRBV5-1; D: TRBD2; J: TRBJ2-2; DNA: TGCGCCAGCAGCTTCCCGGGGGGCACCGGGGAGCTGTTTTTT; CDR3: CASSFPGGTGELFF
length: 17; size: .; V: TRBV5-5; D: TRBD1; J: TRBJ1-1; DNA: TGTGCCAGCAGCTGGGGGACAGCCTCCGCCCCGAACACTGAAGCTTTCTTT; CDR3: CASSWGTASAPNTEAFF
length: 16; size: .; V: TRBV9; D: TRBD1; J: TRBJ1-1; DNA: TGTGCCAGCAGCGTAGGGGCGACAGGGGTTAACTCTGAAGCTTTCTTT; CDR3: CASSVGATGVNSEAFF
length: 14; size: once; V: TRBV25-1; D: TRBD1; J: TRBJ2-5; DNA: TGTGCCAGCAGTGAATACAGGGGGCTTGAGACCCAGTACTTC; CDR3: CASSEYRGLETQYF
length: 16; size: once; V: TRBV21-1; D: .; J: TRBJ2-7; DNA: TGTGCCAGCAGCAAAGACGTGAGACAGGGGGCCTACGAGCAGTACTTC; CDR3: CASSKDVRQGAYEQYF
length: 13; size: .; V: TRBV19; D: TRBD1; J: TRBJ2-5; DNA: TGTGCCATCGCGGCGACAGGGCAAGAGACCCAGTACTTC; CDR3: CAIAATGQETQYF
length: 18; size: .; V: TRBV14; D: TRBD2; J: TRBJ2-1; DNA: TGTGCCAGCAGCCCCAGTGCTATGGGACTAGCGGGAGTGCCTGAGCAGTTCTTC; CDR3: CASSPSAMGLAGVPEQFF
length: 12; size: once; V: TRBV28; D: TRBD1; J: TRBJ1-2; DNA: TGTGCCAGCAGCCAACAGGGGTTTGGCTACACCTTC; CDR3: CASSQQGFGYTF
length: 16; size: .; V: TRBV9; D: TRBD1; J: TRBJ2-3; DNA: TGTGCCAGCAGCGTCAGACAGGGCTTAACCAAAGATACGCAGTATTTT; CDR3: CASSVRQGLTKDTQYF
length: 14; size: .; V: TRBV30; D: .; J: TRBJ1-4; DNA: TGTGCCTGGAGTGTACGGGGGGCCGGAGAAAAACTGTTTTTT; CDR3: CAWSVRGAGEKLFF
length: 16; size: .; V: TRBV7-9; D: .; J: TRBJ2-3; DNA: TGTGCCAGCAGCACCAGAGGGGGGGCCAGCACAGATACGCAGTATTTT; CDR3: CASSTRGGASTDTQYF
length: 16; size: .; V: TRBV7-2; D: TRBD1; J: TRBJ1-6; DNA: TGTGCCAGCAGCTTAAACCTGGGACAGGGAAATTCACCCCTCCACTTT; CDR3: CASSLNLGQGNSPLHF
length: 17; size: .; V: TRBV19; D: TRBD2; J: TRBJ2-1; DNA: TGTGCCAGTAGTAGAAGGGAATTGGCGGGGGGCAGGAATGAGCAGTTCTTC; CDR3: CASSRRELAGGRNEQFF
length: 15; size: once; V: TRBV11-3; D: .; J: TRBJ2-5; DNA: TGTGCCAGCAGCTTAGATTGGGGGGGCTGGGAGACCCAGTACTTC; CDR3: CASSLDWGGWETQYF
length: 14; size: .; V: TRBV5-1; D: .; J: TRBJ1-2; DNA: TGCGCCAGCACTAACCCAGAGGGAGTCTATGGCTACACCTTC; CDR3: CASTNPEGVYGYTF
length: 20; size: .; V: TRBV28; D: TRBD1; J: TRBJ2-5; DNA: TGTGCCAGCAGTCCCTGGTCCCTTCGCCCGGGACAGGGGGCGTTGAAGACCCAGTACTTC; CDR3: CASSPWSLRPGQGALKTQYF
length: 17; size: .; V: TRBV21-1; D: .; J: TRBJ2-4; DNA: TGTGCCAGCAGCAACCGACTAGCGGGAGGTAGTCAAAACATTCAGTACTTC; CDR3: CASSNRLAGGSQNIQYF
length: 15; size: .; V: TRBV7-2; D: TRBD1; J: TRBJ2-2; DNA: TGTGCCAGCAGCCGGGACAGGGTTAACACCGGGGAGCTGTTTTTT; CDR3: CASSRDRVNTGELFF
length: 15; size: .; V: TRBV18; D: TRBD1; J: TRBJ2-7; DNA: TGTGCCAGCTCACCACTACAGGGGCTGTCCTACGAGCAGTACTTC; CDR3: CASSPLQGLSYEQYF
length: 20; size: .; V: TRBV5-3; D: .; J: TRBJ1-4; DNA: TGTGCCAGAAGCCGGGGGGGGGCGATCTCAAGACCCGACCGGAATGAAAAACTGTTTTTT; CDR3: CARSRGGAISRPDRNEKLFF
length: 15; size: .; V: TRBV6-1; D: TRBD1; J: TRBJ2-7; DNA: TGTGCCAGCAGTGTCGGGACAGGGGGCTTCTACGAGCAGTACTTC; CDR3: CASSVGTGGFYEQYF
length: 14; size: .; V: TRBV18; D: TRBD1; J: TRBJ1-1; DNA: TGTGCCAGCTCACAGGGGGCCGGGAACACTGAAGCTTTCTTT; CDR3: CASSQGAGNTEAFF
length: 18; size: .; V: TRBV5-4; D: TRBD1; J: TRBJ2-6; DNA: TGTGCCAGCAGCTTGGGACAGGGGGCGGGCTCTGGGGCCAACGTCCTGACTTTC; CDR3: CASSLGQGAGSGANVLTF
length: 19; size: .; V: TRBV5-1; D: TRBD2; J: TRBJ2-5; DNA: TGCGCCAGCAGCCTTAGGACTAGTTTTTTCTCTCAGTACCAAGAGACCCAGTACTTC; CDR3: CASSLRTSFFSQYQETQYF
length: 16; size: .; V: TRBV5-1; D: TRBD2; J: TRBJ2-1; DNA: TGCGCCAGCAGCTTGGCCGGCGGGAGGGCCTACAATGAGCAGTTCTTC; CDR3: CASSLAGGRAYNEQFF
length: 16; size: .; V: TRBV2; D: TRBD2; J: TRBJ2-7; DNA: TGTGCCAGCAGTGAAGCGGGAGCGGGGGGGCTGGGCGAGCAGTACTTC; CDR3: CASSEAGAGGLGEQYF
length: 15; size: once; V: TRBV18; D: TRBD1; J: TRBJ2-3; DNA: TGTGCCAGCTCACCGGGGGGACAGGGGAAGTATACGCAGTATTTT; CDR3: CASSPGGQGKYTQYF
length: 18; size: .; V: TRBV27; D: TRBD2; J: TRBJ2-2; DNA: TGTGCCAGCAGTAACTACCGGACTAGCGGGGGGGGCACCGGGGAGCTGTTTTTT; CDR3: CASSNYRTSGGGTGELFF
length: 16; size: .; V: TRBV5-1; D: TRBD1; J: TRBJ2-5; DNA: TGCGCCAGCAGCTCCCCCGGGACAGGGGAAATCGTGACCCAGTACTTC; CDR3: CASSSPGTGEIVTQYF
length: 14; size: .; V: TRBV7-2; D: .; J: TRBJ1-1; DNA: TGTGCCAGCAGCTTGGAGATTAGAAGCACTGAAGCTTTCTTT; CDR3: CASSLEIRSTEAFF
length: 15; size: .; V: TRBV7-2; D: .; J: TRBJ1-2; DNA: TGTGCCAGCAGTCGTCTAGGGGGAACTAACTATGGCTACACCTTC; CDR3: CASSRLGGTNYGYTF
length: 15; size: .; V: TRBV5-1; D: TRBD1; J: TRBJ1-2; DNA: TGCGCCAGCAGCTTGGAGGAGGGGGCGACAGATGGCTACACCTTC; CDR3: CASSLEEGATDGYTF
length: 16; size: .; V: TRBV19; D: TRBD1; J: TRBJ2-1; DNA: TGTGCCAGTAGGTTGCGCAGGGGGAGCTCCTACAATGAGCAGTTCTTC; CDR3: CASRLRRGSSYNEQFF
length: 14; size: .; V: TRBV5-8; D: TRBD1; J: TRBJ1-4; DNA: TGTGCCAGCAGCCCGGACAGGGCATTGAAAAAACTGTTTTTT; CDR3: CASSPDRALKKLFF
length: 15; size: .; V: TRBV6-6; D: TRBD2; J: TRBJ2-5; DNA: TGTGCCAGCAGATCACCTCGGGGGGGCCGCGAGACCCAGTACTTC; CDR3: CASRSPRGGRETQYF
length: 16; size: .; V: TRBV7-2; D: .; J: TRBJ1-2; DNA: TGTGCCAGCAGCTTAAGGCGGACATATCTTAACTATGGCTACACCTTC; CDR3: CASSLRRTYLNYGYTF
length: 14; size: .; V: TRBV19; D: TRBD2; J: TRBJ2-3; DNA: TGTGCCAGTAAAACTAGCGGGGGATTAGATACGCAGTATTTT; CDR3: CASKTSGGLDTQYF
length: 15; size: .; V: TRBV4-2; D: TRBD1; J: TRBJ2-3; DNA: TGTGCCAGCAGCCAAGACAGGGGGATTTCAGATACGCAGTATTTT; CDR3: CASSQDRGISDTQYF
length: 16; size: .; V: TRBV18; D: .; J: TRBJ2-5; DNA: TGTGCCAGCTCACCAGGACTAACGGGGACCCAAGAGACCCAGTACTTC; CDR3: CASSPGLTGTQETQYF
length: 17; size: .; V: TRBV7-2; D: TRBD1; J: TRBJ2-7; DNA: TGTGCCAGCAGCTTAGCAGCATCCGGGACAGTGCCCTACGAGCAGTACTTC; CDR3: CASSLAASGTVPYEQYF